This T cell receptor beta chain stems from a study of graft-versus-host responses after intestinal transplantation. Background on the study: The recipients all started with anti-thymocyte globulin induction and then took tacrolimus and steroids for around three years. Study-level points and caveats: Allografts carried high graft-versus-host to host-versus-graft clonal ratios in patients having graft-donor T cell macrochimerism. Peak circulating GvH clone levels were associated with early post-transplant HvG declines.

The method was immunoSEQ multiplex PCR; TCRdb's version includes in-frame clones alone and lacks a portion of them. The table has over 85,000 clones, about 94% seen once. A word on this clone: Its target is not known.

The sequence was collected from a human donor who was the organ donor for an intestinal transplant. This material consisted of unstimulated CD4+ T cells sorted from spleen or lymph node cells, taken before transplant.

The CDR3 DNA sequence: TGTGCCAGCAGCCCTCAGACAGGAATTAATGAAAAACTGTTTTTT. Translating it yields CASSPQTGINEKLFF. The chain employs TRBV9 and TRBJ1-4; TRBD1 is a possible D gene (6 bases). Germline V CDR1 and CDR2: SGDLS, YYNGEE. This CDR3 has 15 amino acids. The V gene lost 4 bases and the J gene lost 4 bases, with 14 bases spanning the gap.